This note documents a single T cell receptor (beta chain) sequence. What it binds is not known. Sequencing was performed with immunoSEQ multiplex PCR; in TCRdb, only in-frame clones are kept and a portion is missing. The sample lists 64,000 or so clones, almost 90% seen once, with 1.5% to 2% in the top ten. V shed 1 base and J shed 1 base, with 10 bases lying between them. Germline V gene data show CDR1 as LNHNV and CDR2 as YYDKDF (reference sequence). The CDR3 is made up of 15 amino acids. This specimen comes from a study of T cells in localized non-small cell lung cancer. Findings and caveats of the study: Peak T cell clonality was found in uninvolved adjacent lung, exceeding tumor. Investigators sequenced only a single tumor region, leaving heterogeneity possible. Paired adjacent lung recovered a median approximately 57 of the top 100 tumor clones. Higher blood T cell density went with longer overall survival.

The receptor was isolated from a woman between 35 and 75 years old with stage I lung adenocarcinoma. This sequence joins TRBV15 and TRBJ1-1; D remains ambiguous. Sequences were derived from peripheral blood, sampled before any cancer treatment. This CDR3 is CATSRGGQPNTEAFF. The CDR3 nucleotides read TGTGCCACCAGCAGAGGAGGTCAGCCGAACACTGAAGCTTTCTTT.